The rows below give T cell receptor beta chains drawn from one sample of a study of T cell responses to AZD1222 COVID-19 vaccine. The method was immunoSEQ multiplex PCR; TCRdb's version includes in-frame clones alone and lacks a portion of them. The table has about 120,000 clones, about 90% seen once. Sequencing used peripheral blood, obtained on day 0 of AZD1222 vaccination. The receptors shown here come from an adult in good health. Each CDR3 is given with its conserved first and last residue. A D gene is named only where the DNA matches it firmly. Clone size appears in some rows only: once, few, many, or a class for an expanded clone.

j_gene,d_gene,len,v_gene,abundance,CDR3nt,CDR3aa
TRBJ2-3,TRBD1,17,TRBV27,NA,TGTGCCAGCAGTTTAAGGGGGGACAGGTATTTACCAGATACGCAGTATTTT,CASSLRGDRYLPDTQYF
TRBJ2-6,NA,18,TRBV18,NA,TGTGCCAGCTCACCGCAGCCTATCTCCCCGAGGGGGGCCAACGTCCTGACTTTC,CASSPQPISPRGANVLTF
TRBJ1-2,NA,18,TRBV7-6,NA,TGTGCCAGCAGCTTAAAGGGTAGTAGGTGGGGGGCCGATTATGGCTACACCTTC,CASSLKGSRWGADYGYTF
TRBJ2-1,TRBD2,17,TRBV13,NA,TGTGCCAGCAGCCCCTTAAACCAGCGGGGGGGCAACAATGAGCAGTTCTTC,CASSPLNQRGGNNEQFF
TRBJ1-5,TRBD1,14,TRBV3-1/TRBV3-2,NA,TGTGCCAGCAGCCATAATAACAGGGGTCAGCCCCAGCATTTT,CASSHNNRGQPQHF
TRBJ2-5,NA,15,TRBV9,once,TGTGCCAGCAGCGTAGGGCAGGGGTCCAAAGAGACCCAGTACTTC,CASSVGQGSKETQYF
TRBJ2-5,NA,16,TRBV3-1/TRBV3-2,NA,TGTGCCAGCAGCCGTCCCCCCACCCAGGCCTGGGGGACCCAGTACTTC,CASSRPPTQAWGTQYF
TRBJ2-1,NA,14,TRBV18,NA,TGTGCCAGCCACGCGGCTAGTGGATTCAGCGAGCAGTTCTTC,CASHAASGFSEQFF
TRBJ1-5,NA,13,TRBV27,NA,TGTGCCAGCAGTTTATTATACCCTCAGCCCCAGCATTTT,CASSLLYPQPQHF
TRBJ2-2,NA,15,TRBV27,NA,TGTGCCAGCACTATGAGGGGTTTCGTAAGCGGGGAGCTGTTTTTT,CASTMRGFVSGELFF
TRBJ1-1,TRBD1,14,TRBV5-1,NA,TGCGCCAGCAGCTCGGGACAGTTTAACACTGAAGCTTTCTTT,CASSSGQFNTEAFF
TRBJ2-7,NA,10,TRBV6-5,NA,TGTGCCAGCAGGGATTACGCGTGGTACTTC,CASRDYAWYF
TRBJ2-7,TRBD2,13,TRBV5-4,NA,TGTGCCAGCAGTTCAGCGGGAGTCGACGAGCAGTACTTC,CASSSAGVDEQYF
TRBJ1-6,NA,13,TRBV3-1/TRBV3-2,NA,TGTGCCAGCAGCCAAGCGTCAAGGGGACCCCTCCACTTT,CASSQASRGPLHF
TRBJ2-3,TRBD2,16,TRBV5-1,NA,TGCGCCAGCAGCCCCGCCGGCGGGAGGAGCACAGATACGCAGTATTTT,CASSPAGGRSTDTQYF
TRBJ1-4,NA,14,TRBV7-6,once,TGTGCCAGCAGCTCCAGCAGGAGGAATGAAAAACTGTTTTTT,CASSSSRRNEKLFF
TRBJ2-5,NA,15,TRBV6-6,NA,TGTGCCAGCAGTTACACCAGGGCGGTAGCAGAGACCCAGTACTTC,CASSYTRAVAETQYF
TRBJ1-5,TRBD1,16,TRBV19,NA,TGTGCCAGTCGGACCCGGGACAGGGGTAGCAATCAGCCCCAGCATTTT,CASRTRDRGSNQPQHF
TRBJ2-2,NA,15,TRBV2,NA,TGTGCCAGCACCGATCGACTGACCAACACCGGGGAGCTGTTTTTT,CASTDRLTNTGELFF
TRBJ2-3,TRBD2,16,TRBV5-6,NA,TGTGCCAGCAGCTCCCCTTCGCGGGGGTCGGGAGATACGCAGTATTTT,CASSSPSRGSGDTQYF
TRBJ1-4,TRBD1,12,TRBV12-3/TRBV12-4,NA,TGTGCCAGCAGTCCCGCCGACAGGGCCGCGATTTTT,CASSPADRAAIF
TRBJ2-3,NA,13,TRBV24-1,NA,TGTGCCACCAATGCGGAAGCTTCGGATACGCAGTATTTT,CATNAEASDTQYF
TRBJ2-1,NA,14,TRBV27,NA,TGTGCCAGCAGTTTAGCGGCAGGGAGAGATGAGCAGTTCTTC,CASSLAAGRDEQFF
TRBJ1-1,NA,13,TRBV9,NA,TGTGCCAGCAGCGAGAGGTGGAGCACTGAAGCTTTCTTT,CASSERWSTEAFF
TRBJ1-5,NA,17,TRBV19,NA,TGTGCCAGTACGACAGGCGGAGCCCCCCGGGGCAATCAGCCCCAGCATTTT,CASTTGGAPRGNQPQHF
TRBJ2-1,TRBD2,15,TRBV6-4,NA,TGTGCCAGCAGCGAACTAGCGGGAGGGCCTAATGAGCAGTTCTTC,CASSELAGGPNEQFF
TRBJ2-3,TRBD1,14,TRBV5-1,NA,TGCGCCAGCAGCTGGGGGACAGAAGAGTTAGCGCAGTATTTT,CASSWGTEELAQYF
TRBJ1-4,NA,13,TRBV6-5,NA,TGTGCCAGCAGTTACTCATGGATGGATCGGCTGTTTTTT,CASSYSWMDRLFF
TRBJ2-7,TRBD1,15,TRBV5-1,NA,TGCGCCAGCAGTCTTCCCGGGACAGGGGGCTACGAGCAGTACTTC,CASSLPGTGGYEQYF
TRBJ1-1,NA,14,TRBV7-9,NA,TGTGCCAGCAGCTTAGGTTGGGGGGTCGTCCGGGCTTTCTTT,CASSLGWGVVRAFF
TRBJ1-1,NA,13,TRBV7-3,NA,TGTGCCAGCAGCTTAGGGGGGTCAACTGAAGCTTTCTTT,CASSLGGSTEAFF
TRBJ2-2,TRBD1,16,TRBV7-3,NA,TGTGCCAGCAGCTTACTCCCGGGACAGGGAACCGGGGAGCTGTTTTTT,CASSLLPGQGTGELFF
TRBJ2-7,TRBD1,16,TRBV18,NA,TGTGCCAGCTCAGGACCCGGGACAGACTTCTCCTACGAGCAGTACTTC,CASSGPGTDFSYEQYF
TRBJ1-6,NA,12,TRBV12-5,NA,TGTGCTACCGGGACCGCCCTTAGGTCCCTCCACTTT,CATGTALRSLHF
TRBJ2-3,TRBD2,14,TRBV6-5,NA,TGTGCCAGCACGGGGGGGACCCTCACAGATACGCAGTATTTT,CASTGGTLTDTQYF
TRBJ1-3,TRBD1,17,TRBV6-6,once,TGTGCCAGCAGTCTACTTCCGGGACAGGGGTTTGGAAACACCATATATTTT,CASSLLPGQGFGNTIYF
TRBJ1-2,NA,13,TRBV27,NA,TGTGCCAGCAGTCTTAAGAGGGGGGATGGCTACACCTTC,CASSLKRGDGYTF
TRBJ2-1,TRBD2,15,TRBV6-4,NA,TGTGCCAGCAGTGACTCTAGCGGGAGTTACAATGAGCAGTTCTTC,CASSDSSGSYNEQFF
TRBJ2-3,NA,11,TRBV9,NA,TGTGCCAGCGAAGCGTCAGATACGCAGTATTTT,CASEASDTQYF
TRBJ2-7,NA,15,TRBV27,once,TGTGCCAGCAGTCCAGGAACTGGGCCTACCTACGAGCAGTACTTC,CASSPGTGPTYEQYF
TRBJ2-7,NA,13,TRBV14,NA,TGTGCCAGCAGACCCGATGCGATCTACGAGCAGTACTTC,CASRPDAIYEQYF
TRBJ1-5,NA,15,TRBV28,NA,TGTGCCAGCACGATAGGGGGGCTTAGCAATCAGCCCCAGCATTTT,CASTIGGLSNQPQHF
TRBJ1-1,NA,15,TRBV10-2,NA,TGCGCCAGCAGTGTCTTGGGGGCGCGATCCACTGAAGCTTTCTTT,CASSVLGARSTEAFF
TRBJ1-1,NA,12,TRBV30,NA,TGTGCCTGGAGTGTACTAAGGACTGAAGCTTTCTTT,CAWSVLRTEAFF
TRBJ1-1,NA,14,TRBV19,NA,TGTGCCAGTAGTACCCGGGACGGGAACACTGAAGCTTTCTTT,CASSTRDGNTEAFF
TRBJ2-7,TRBD1,16,TRBV5-1,NA,TGCGCCAGCAGCTCAACCGGGACAGGGATTATCAGCGAGCAGTACTTC,CASSSTGTGIISEQYF
TRBJ1-2,NA,13,TRBV6-4,few,TGTGCCAGCAGAGGGGGGGACGACTATGGCTACACCTTC,CASRGGDDYGYTF
TRBJ1-5,TRBD1,15,TRBV15,NA,TGTGCCACCAGCAGAGGTCGACAGGGAAGGCAGCCCCAGCATTTT,CATSRGRQGRQPQHF
TRBJ1-4,NA,14,TRBV19,NA,TGTGCCAGTAGTAGACCTACAACTAATGAAAAACTGTTTTTT,CASSRPTTNEKLFF